This entry lists 30 T cell receptor beta chains sequenced from one sample in a study of blood T cell repertoires in COVID-19 (TCRdb year 2020). The receptor library was made with the immunoSEQ multiplex PCR assay. Not all clones reach the TCRdb copy of this immuneACCESS table, which keeps in-frame sequences only. Checked studies attribute under half of the gap to unresolved V genes and leave the rest unexplained. Across this sample there are 45,000 to 60,000 clones, with roughly nine tenths seen only once. The top ten constitute around 6.5% of the sample. The sequencing sample was made of peripheral blood. These receptor sequences come from a man between 65 and 85 years old with active COVID-19.

V and J are TRBV7-9 and TRBJ1-1; D remains unclear. Germline V gene sequence: CDR1 SEHNR, CDR2 FQNEAQ (reference sequence). This CDR3 region has 14 residues. V lost 0 bases and J lost 1, with 6 bases in between. This chain's CDR3 is CASSLAPGNTEAFF. CDR3 DNA: TGTGCCAGCAGCTTAGCCCCGGGGAACACTGAAGCTTTCTTT.

The CDR3 sequence is CASRSRQGYEQYF. The DNA for the CDR3 is TGTGCCAGCAGGAGCCGGCAGGGGTACGAGCAGTACTTC. The chain joins TRBV6-6 to TRBJ2-7; maybe TRBD1 (6 bases). The CDR3 spans 13 residues. The germline gives CDR1 MNHNY, CDR2 SVGAGI (reference sequence). V lost 6 bases and J 4 bases, leaving 13 bases between the germline ends.

The V call is TRBV23-1, the J call TRBJ1-3; TRBD1 aligns across 7 bases. TRBV23-1 is labeled an ORF, and its function is uncertain. CDR3 length equals 17 residues. V lost 0 bases, J lost 3 bases, and 8 bases stayed unmatched. The CDR3 DNA reads TGCGCCAGCAGTCAATCGAATAGGGGGCTGAGTGGAAACACCATATATTTT. Translated, it gives CASSQSNRGLSGNTIYF.

This chain connects TRBV9 to TRBJ1-6; 9 positions agree with TRBD1. Germline CDR1 is SGDLS and CDR2 is YYNGEE. The CDR3 contains 16 residues. Unmatched junction bases numbered 6, after V lost 2 bases and J lost 6 bases. CDR3 loop: CASSVGPGQGNSPLHF. The CDR3 nucleotides are TGTGCCAGCAGCGTGGGACCGGGACAGGGTAATTCACCCCTCCACTTT.

The chain uses TRBV2 and TRBJ2-6; possibly TRBD1 for D (5 bases). This CDR3 comprises 17 residues. Trimming took off 2 bases at V and 0 bases at J, with 11 bases between the two ends. Germline CDR1 SNHLY, CDR2 FYNNEI. CDR3 region: CASSEWGRASGANVLTF. CDR3 nucleotide sequence: TGTGCCAGCAGTGAATGGGGCAGGGCCTCTGGGGCCAACGTCCTGACTTTC. Filled out from reference TRBV2 and TRBJ2-6, the complete variable domain reads EPEVTQTPSHQVTQMGQEVILRCVPISNHLYFYWYRQILGQKVEFLVSFYNNEISEKSEIFDDQFSVERPDGSNFTLKIRSTKLEDSAMYFCASSEWGRASGANVLTFGAGSRLTVL.

This chain uses TRBV15 with TRBJ1-2; 9 positions agree with TRBD1. Germline-derived CDR1 and CDR2 are LNHNV and YYDKDF (reference sequence). Trimming removed 5 bases from V and 0 bases from J; junction bases left unmatched: 10. The CDR3 is made up of 17 amino acids. The CDR3 protein is CATSLGGTGRTNYGYTF. DNA for the CDR3: TGTGCCACCAGCCTCGGAGGGACAGGGAGGACTAACTATGGCTACACCTTC.

CDR3 in DNA: TGTGCCAGCAGTTACTCATTCGGGGGTCTAAGCAATCAGCCCCAGCATTTT. Protein sequence: CASSYSFGGLSNQPQHF. The chain employs TRBV6-2 or TRBV6-3 and TRBJ1-5, with D possibly being TRBD1 (5 bases). The CDR3 covers 17 residues. Germline V lookup: CDR1 MNHEY, CDR2 SVGEGT. The V and J ends lost 0 bases and 1 base respectively, with 13 bases between them.

The chain carries TRBV11-2 and TRBJ2-7, with D unclear. This CDR3 region has 14 residues. From germline, CDR1 is SGHAT and CDR2 FQNNGV. Trimming removed 4 bases at V and 1 base at J, with 11 bases between. CDR3 DNA sequence: TGTGCCAGCAGCTCTCCTAGGATGTCCTACGAGCAGTACTTC. It specifies CASSSPRMSYEQYF.

The CDR3 DNA reads TGTGCCAGCCTTCCCGGGACAGGGGACACCGGGGAGCTGTTTTTT. Protein product: CASLPGTGDTGELFF. The rearrangement joins TRBV19 to TRBJ2-2; 10 positions agree with TRBD1. Germline V gene data show CDR1 as LNHDA and CDR2 as SQIVND (reference sequence). The V and J ends lost 9 bases and 3 bases, in that order; junction bases with no gene match: 7. This CDR3 region has 15 residues.

V and J are TRBV30 and TRBJ1-2; a possible D gene is TRBD1 (5 bases). Looked up from germline, CDR1 is GTSNPN and CDR2 is SVGIG (reference sequence). The CDR3 sequence is 13 residues long. The V end lost 2 bases, the J end lost 9 bases, and 16 bases lay between the germline ends. The CDR3 loop reads CAWSLTGLLSYTF. The CDR3 region has the DNA TGTGCCTGGAGTTTAACGGGACTCCTAAGCTACACCTTC.

The rearrangement joins TRBV18 to TRBJ1-1; tentative D call: TRBD1 (5 bases). Germline CDR1 KGHSH, CDR2 LQKENI. Trimming took off 5 bases at V and 1 base at J, with 5 bases between the two ends. The CDR3 runs 12 residues. This CDR3 is CASSTGNTEAFF. Here the CDR3 DNA reads TGTGCCAGCTCAACAGGGAACACTGAAGCTTTCTTT.

Written as DNA, the CDR3 is TGTGCCAGCAGTTCCAACTGGGAGACCCAGTACTTC. Amino acids: CASSSNWETQYF. The chain has TRBV5-6 and TRBJ2-5; D unresolved. This CDR3 has 12 residues. The germline V and J ends were trimmed by 5 bases and 5 bases, with 10 bases remaining between them. The germline V gene has CDR1 SGHDT and CDR2 YYEEEE.

This chain uses TRBV30 with TRBJ2-5; no clear D. V was trimmed by 0 bases and J by 5 bases, leaving 7 bases between them. From germline, CDR1 is GTSNPN and CDR2 SVGIG (reference sequence). This CDR3 is built from 12 residues. Here the CDR3 DNA reads TGTGCCTGGAGTGTACTCTCCGAGACCCAGTACTTC. Translation: CAWSVLSETQYF. The full variable domain, with the rest looked up from reference TRBV30 and TRBJ2-5, is SQTIHQWPATLVQPVGSPLSLECTVEGTSNPNLYWYRQAAGRGLQLLFYSVGIGQISSEVPQNLSASRPQDRQFILSSKKLLLSDSGFYLCAWSVLSETQYFGPGTRLLVL.

This chain uses TRBV5-1 with TRBJ2-5; TRBD2 might be the D (6 bases). V was pared by 3 bases and J by 4 bases, with 16 bases between. This CDR3 is 15 amino acids long. Germline values: CDR1 SGHRS, CDR2 YFSETQ. DNA of the CDR3: TGCGCCAGCAGCTCCTATGGGCGGGACGGAGAGACCCAGTACTTC. This sequence encodes CASSSYGRDGETQYF.

As concerns this clone: Sequence at one end of the junction differs from germline and may be a read error. The genes are TRBV7-2 and TRBJ2-1; D remains unclear. The CDR3 has 12 amino acids. CDR1 and CDR2 (germline): SGHTA, FQGNSA. The CDR3 loop reads CASSLGGSVEVF. The DNA for the CDR3 is TGTGCCAGCAGCTTAGGCGGCTCCGTCGAGGTCTTC.

V gene TRBV28 combines with J gene TRBJ2-3; 10 bases fit TRBD2. Germline CDR1 and CDR2: MDHEN and SYDVKM. V dropped 0 bases and J dropped 2; count of bases not matched to a gene: 5. The CDR3 runs to 17 residues. The CDR3 coding sequence is TGTGCCAGCAGTTTATGGGCTAGCGGGGGTTCCACAGATACGCAGTATTTT. Translated: CASSLWASGGSTDTQYF.

The chain links TRBV19 to TRBJ1-2; 8 bases map to TRBD1. The CDR3 sequence is 17 residues long. J gave up 4 bases and V 7 bases, and 17 bases lay outside the gene matches. In germline, CDR1 is LNHDA, CDR2 SQIVND (reference sequence). The CDR3 loop reads CASTSSPDRARGYGYTF. The CDR3 nucleotides are TGTGCCAGTACCAGCAGTCCGGACAGGGCGCGGGGCTATGGCTACACCTTC.

The gene calls are TRBV5-4 and TRBJ1-3, with TRBD1 as a possible D gene (5 bases). From germline, CDR1 is SGHNT and CDR2 YYREEE (reference sequence). CDR3 length equals 14 residues. Trimming removed 2 bases from V and 2 bases from J, with 8 bases in between. The CDR3 reads CASSFQGAGNTIYF. DNA of the CDR3: TGTGCCAGCAGCTTCCAAGGGGCTGGAAACACCATATATTTT.

This sequence joins TRBV19 and TRBJ2-5; D not resolved. Germline V gives CDR1 LNHDA, CDR2 SQIVND (reference sequence). This CDR3 has 13 residues. Trimming took off 4 bases at V and 2 bases at J, with 8 bases between the two ends. This chain's CDR3 is CASSNSEQETQYF. The CDR3 DNA reads as TGTGCCAGTAGTAACTCTGAACAAGAGACCCAGTACTTC. Full variable domain (missing parts from reference TRBV19 and TRBJ2-5): DGGITQSPKYLFRKEGQNVTLSCEQNLNHDAMYWYRQDPGQGLRLIYYSQIVNDFQKGDIAEGYSVSREKKESFPLTVTSAQKNPTAFYLCASSNSEQETQYFGPGTRLLVL.

This clone showed up just once. This chain connects TRBV30 to TRBJ2-7; 9 bases match TRBD1. The V and J ends lost 0 bases and 7 bases, in that order; junction bases with no gene match: 7. CDR3 length equals 14 residues. Germline assignment: CDR1 GTSNPN and CDR2 SVGIG (reference sequence). The CDR3 loop is CAWSVTGGAGEQYF. The DNA of the CDR3 is TGTGCCTGGAGTGTAACAGGGGGCGCGGGGGAGCAGTACTTC.

The chain uses TRBV5-1 and TRBJ2-5; 9 bases are a match to TRBD2. The CDR3 contains 15 residues. V shed 1 base and J 5 bases; nucleotides not matched to a gene: 6. The germline gives CDR1 SGHRS, CDR2 YFSETQ. Written as DNA, the CDR3 is TGCGCCAGCAGCTTGACAGCGGGGGGAAGGGAGACCCAGTACTTC. Protein product: CASSLTAGGRETQYF. Full variable domain (missing parts from reference TRBV5-1 and TRBJ2-5): KAGVTQTPRYLIKTRGQQVTLSCSPISGHRSVSWYQQTPGQGLQFLFEYFSETQRNKGNFPGRFSGRQFSNSRSEMNVSTLELGDSALYLCASSLTAGGRETQYFGPGTRLLVL.

This clone was counted only a few times. The chain uses TRBV7-9 and TRBJ2-7; TRBD1 is a possible D gene (5 bases). Germline CDR1 is SEHNR and CDR2 is FQNEAQ (reference sequence). Trimming pared 5 bases from V and 7 bases from J, leaving 24 bases between. This CDR3 has 16 residues. CDR3: CASSPRRVMLMSEQYF. The CDR3 DNA reads as TGTGCCAGCAGCCCACGCAGGGTTATGCTTATGAGTGAGCAGTACTTC.

The V gene is TRBV30, the J gene TRBJ1-4, with D perhaps matching TRBD1 (5 bases). Per the germline V gene, CDR1 is GTSNPN and CDR2 is SVGIG (reference sequence). Trimming shortened V by 4 bases and J by 8 bases, and 14 bases separated the two germline ends. CDR3 length: 13 residues. CDR3 residues: CAWNGKRGEKLFF. The DNA of the CDR3 is TGTGCCTGGAACGGAAAGCGGGGGGAAAAACTGTTTTTT.

The rearrangement links TRBV5-1 to TRBJ2-7; D may be TRBD1 (6 bases). CDR1 and CDR2 from the germline V gene are SGHRS and YFSETQ. The length of the CDR3 is 15 residues. The V end was cut by 4 bases, the J end by 6 bases, with 20 bases between. DNA of the CDR3: TGCGCCAGCAGCCCCACAGTTTTTTCAGGGGCCGAGCAGTACTTC. Translated, it gives CASSPTVFSGAEQYF. Filled out from reference TRBV5-1 and TRBJ2-7, the complete variable domain reads KAGVTQTPRYLIKTRGQQVTLSCSPISGHRSVSWYQQTPGQGLQFLFEYFSETQRNKGNFPGRFSGRQFSNSRSEMNVSTLELGDSALYLCASSPTVFSGAEQYFGPGTRLTVT.

The chain has TRBV11-3 and TRBJ2-2, with TRBD1 identical over 7 bases. This CDR3 contains 15 residues. The V and J ends lost 5 bases and 8 bases, in that order; junction bases with no gene match: 11. Germline CDR1 SGHNT, CDR2 YENEEA. This CDR3 reads CASSHRGSRMGELFF. DNA for the CDR3: TGTGCCAGCAGCCACAGGGGTTCTCGTATGGGGGAGCTGTTTTTT. The full variable domain, its missing parts supplied by reference TRBV11-3 and TRBJ2-2, is EAGVVQSPRYKIIEKKQPVAFWCNPISGHNTLYWYLQNLGQGPELLIRYENEEAVDDSQLPKDRFSAERLKGVDSTLKIQPAELGDSAVYLCASSHRGSRMGELFFGEGSRLTVL.

CDR3 sequence: CASSFDLSSYNSPLHF. The CDR3 DNA reads TGTGCCAGTAGTTTCGATCTGAGCTCCTATAATTCACCCCTCCACTTT. This chain joins TRBV19 and TRBJ1-6; no reliable D call. Germline V CDR1 and CDR2: LNHDA, SQIVND (reference sequence). The CDR3 length is 16 residues. The V gene lost 5 bases and the J gene lost 0 bases, with 11 bases spanning the gap.

The chain recombines TRBV28 with TRBJ2-7; 7 nucleotides line up with TRBD2. The CDR3 is 14 amino acids. The germline gives CDR1 MDHEN, CDR2 SYDVKM. The ends lost 6 bases at V and 2 bases at J; junction bases unmatched: 7. The CDR3 DNA follows: TGTGCCAGCAGGCGAGACGGACTAGCCTACGAGCAGTACTTC. Translated, it gives CASRRDGLAYEQYF.

The chain employs TRBV24-1 and TRBJ1-5; the D is unclear. Germline CDR1 is KGHDR and CDR2 is SFDVKD. V lost 5 bases, J lost 5 bases, and 12 bases lay in between. This CDR3 comprises 14 residues. The CDR3 is CATSASAGHQPQHF. CDR3 nucleotides: TGTGCCACCAGTGCAAGTGCGGGCCATCAGCCCCAGCATTTT.

This chain uses TRBV18 with TRBJ1-2, with D perhaps matching TRBD1 (5 bases). Germline CDR1 and CDR2: KGHSH and LQKENI. V lost 0 bases, J lost 4 bases, and 9 bases lay in between. This CDR3 has 14 residues. The CDR3 protein is CASSPPGPLYGYTF. The CDR3 DNA follows: TGTGCCAGCTCACCACCGGGGCCCCTCTATGGCTACACCTTC.

This chain joins TRBV29-1 and TRBJ2-1; TRBD2 aligns across 7 bases. V lost 4 bases to trimming and J lost 0 bases; unmatched junction nucleotides: 21. This CDR3 region has 20 residues. CDR1 and CDR2 (germline): SQVTM, ANQGSEA. The CDR3 reads CSVVPLSPGGGYRSYNEQFF. The CDR3 coding sequence is TGCAGCGTTGTCCCCCTCTCCCCAGGCGGGGGTTATCGCTCCTACAATGAGCAGTTCTTC.